This T cell receptor (beta chain) was captured by sequencing in a study of technical replicates of blood from a handful of donors. There are 13 residues in the CDR3. The germline gives CDR1 SNHLY, CDR2 FYNNEI. After removal of 6 bases from V and 3 bases from J, the junction contained 2 bases not matched to a gene. Some clones are missing from TCRdb's copy, which holds only in-frame ones; the method was immunoSEQ multiplex PCR. Here the sample spans 70,000 or so clones, approximately 92% being singletons. The source of this sequence is a human donor in good health. The sample was T cells isolated from PBMCs. The genes are TRBV2 and TRBJ2-1, with 7 bases matching TRBD1. The chain's CDR3 is CASRDRNYNEQFF. Here the CDR3 DNA reads TGTGCCAGCAGGGACAGGAACTACAATGAGCAGTTCTTC. Full variable domain (remainder filled in from reference TRBV2 and TRBJ2-1): EPEVTQTPSHQVTQMGQEVILRCVPISNHLYFYWYRQILGQKVEFLVSFYNNEISEKSEIFDDQFSVERPDGSNFTLKIRSTKLEDSAMYFCASRDRNYNEQFFGPGTRLTVL.